This TCR beta chain was profiled in a study of T cell changes during pregnancy in multiple sclerosis. The CDR3 is 14 amino acids. Germline assignment: CDR1 SGHNT and CDR2 YYREEE (reference sequence). The V end was cut by 3 bases, the J end by 3 bases, with 11 bases between. Profiling relied on immunoSEQ multiplex PCR, and the TCRdb table lists in-frame clones only, not all of them. This table holds tens of thousands of clones, about 92% found once. The source material was CD4+ T cells from peripheral blood mononuclear cells, sampled in the third trimester of pregnancy. The TCR originated in a female donor with multiple sclerosis, enrolled in a pregnancy study. This chain connects TRBV5-4 to TRBJ2-3; D is perhaps TRBD1 (6 bases). CDR3 nucleotides: TGTGCCAGCAGCTGGGACCAGGGGACAGATACGCAGTATTTT. This encodes CASSWDQGTDTQYF.